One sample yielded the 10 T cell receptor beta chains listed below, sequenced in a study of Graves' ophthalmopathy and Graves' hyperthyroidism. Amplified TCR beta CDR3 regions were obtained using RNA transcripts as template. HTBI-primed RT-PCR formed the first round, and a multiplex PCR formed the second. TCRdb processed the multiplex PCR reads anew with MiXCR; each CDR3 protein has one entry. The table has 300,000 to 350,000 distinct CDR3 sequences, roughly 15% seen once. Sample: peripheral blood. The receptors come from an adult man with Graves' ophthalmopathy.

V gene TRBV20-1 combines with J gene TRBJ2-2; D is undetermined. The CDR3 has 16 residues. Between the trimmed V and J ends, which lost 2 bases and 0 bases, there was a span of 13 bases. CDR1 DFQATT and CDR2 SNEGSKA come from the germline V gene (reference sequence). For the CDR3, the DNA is TGCAGTGCTAGACGGTTCGCGTCAGCGAACACCGGGGAGCTGTTTTTT. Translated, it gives CSARRFASANTGELFF.

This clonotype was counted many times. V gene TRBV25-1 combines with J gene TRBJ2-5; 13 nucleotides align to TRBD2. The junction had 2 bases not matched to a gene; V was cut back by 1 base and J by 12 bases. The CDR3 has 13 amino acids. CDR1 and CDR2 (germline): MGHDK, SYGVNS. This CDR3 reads CASSESGLAGEYF. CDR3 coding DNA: TGTGCCAGCAGTGAATCCGGACTAGCGGGGGAGTACTTC.

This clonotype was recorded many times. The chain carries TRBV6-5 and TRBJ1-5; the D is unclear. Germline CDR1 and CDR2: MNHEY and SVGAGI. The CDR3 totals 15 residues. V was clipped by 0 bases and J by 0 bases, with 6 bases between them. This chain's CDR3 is CASSYSSGSNQPQHF. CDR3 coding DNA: TGTGCCAGCAGTTACTCGTCGGGTAGCAATCAGCCCCAGCATTTT.

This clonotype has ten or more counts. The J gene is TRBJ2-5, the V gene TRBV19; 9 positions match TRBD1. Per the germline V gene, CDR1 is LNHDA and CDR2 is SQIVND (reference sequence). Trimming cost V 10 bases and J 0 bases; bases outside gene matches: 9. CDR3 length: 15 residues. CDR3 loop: CATSMGQGDQETQYF. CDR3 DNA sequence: TGTGCCACGTCAATGGGACAGGGAGACCAAGAGACCCAGTACTTC.

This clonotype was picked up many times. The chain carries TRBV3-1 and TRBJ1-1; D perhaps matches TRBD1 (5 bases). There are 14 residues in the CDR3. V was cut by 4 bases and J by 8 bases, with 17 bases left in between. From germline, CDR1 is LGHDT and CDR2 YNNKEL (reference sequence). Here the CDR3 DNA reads TGTGCCAGCAGCCGTACCGAGGGGAATGGAGAAGCTTTCTTT. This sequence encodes CASSRTEGNGEAFF.

The CDR3 DNA is TGTGCCTGGAGTCGGCCGGACAGGGAAGAGACCCAGTACTTC. It yields the protein CAWSRPDREETQYF. The rearrangement links TRBV30 to TRBJ2-7; the match to TRBD1 covers 8 bases. The J call may not be correct, given that the DNA end is closer to TRBJ2-5. In germline, CDR1 is GTSNPN, CDR2 SVGIG (reference sequence). The length of the CDR3 is 14 residues.

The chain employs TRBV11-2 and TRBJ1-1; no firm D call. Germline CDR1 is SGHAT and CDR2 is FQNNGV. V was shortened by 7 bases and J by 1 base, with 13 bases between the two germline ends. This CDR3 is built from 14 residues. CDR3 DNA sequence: TGTGCCAGCACCCTAGGACTGCCGAACACTGAAGCTTTCTTT. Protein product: CASTLGLPNTEAFF.

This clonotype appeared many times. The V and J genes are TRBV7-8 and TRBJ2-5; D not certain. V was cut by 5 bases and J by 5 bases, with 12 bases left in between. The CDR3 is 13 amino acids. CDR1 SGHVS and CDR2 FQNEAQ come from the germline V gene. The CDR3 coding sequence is TGTGCCAGCAGCCCCGGTAGTATGGAGACCCAGTACTTC. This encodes CASSPGSMETQYF.

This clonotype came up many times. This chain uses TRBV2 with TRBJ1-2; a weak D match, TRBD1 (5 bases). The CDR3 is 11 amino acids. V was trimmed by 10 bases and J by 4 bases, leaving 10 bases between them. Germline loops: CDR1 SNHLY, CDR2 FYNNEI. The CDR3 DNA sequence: TGTGCCACCCAGGGCTCCTATGGCTACACCTTC. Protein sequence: CATQGSYGYTF. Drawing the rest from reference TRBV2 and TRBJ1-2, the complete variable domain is EPEVTQTPSHQVTQMGQEVILRCVPISNHLYFYWYRQILGQKVEFLVSFYNNEISEKSEIFDDQFSVERPDGSNFTLKIRSTKLEDSAMYFCATQGSYGYTFGSGTRLTVV.

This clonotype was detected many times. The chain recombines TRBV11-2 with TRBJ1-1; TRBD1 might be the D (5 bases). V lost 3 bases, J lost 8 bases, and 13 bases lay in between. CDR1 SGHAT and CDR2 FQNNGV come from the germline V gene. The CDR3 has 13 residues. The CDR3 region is CASSLLLGGEAFF. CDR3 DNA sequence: TGTGCCAGCAGCTTGCTCCTTGGGGGAGAAGCTTTCTTT.